This T cell receptor (beta chain) was recorded in a study of neurological immune-mediated disorders. TCRdb reprocessed the 5' RACE reads via MiXCR and lists one record per CDR3 protein. The sample has about 59,000 distinct CDR3 sequences; 20% to 30% are singletons. This CDR3 has 12 residues. Between the trimmed V and J ends, which lost 6 bases and 9 bases, there was a span of 9 bases. This clonotype was detected ten times or more. Time point denoted: technical triplicate 2. Preparation of the unsorted libraries drew on 2 million PBMCs stored at -80 C. The chain uses TRBV12-3 or TRBV12-4 and TRBJ1-6; D is unresolved. The source material was PBMCs. This TCR derives from a man in his fifties or sixties with HTLV-1-associated myelopathy (HAM/TSP). CDR3 sequence: CASSLQGSPLHF. In DNA, the CDR3 is TGTGCCAGCAGCTTACAAGGTTCACCCCTCCACTTT.